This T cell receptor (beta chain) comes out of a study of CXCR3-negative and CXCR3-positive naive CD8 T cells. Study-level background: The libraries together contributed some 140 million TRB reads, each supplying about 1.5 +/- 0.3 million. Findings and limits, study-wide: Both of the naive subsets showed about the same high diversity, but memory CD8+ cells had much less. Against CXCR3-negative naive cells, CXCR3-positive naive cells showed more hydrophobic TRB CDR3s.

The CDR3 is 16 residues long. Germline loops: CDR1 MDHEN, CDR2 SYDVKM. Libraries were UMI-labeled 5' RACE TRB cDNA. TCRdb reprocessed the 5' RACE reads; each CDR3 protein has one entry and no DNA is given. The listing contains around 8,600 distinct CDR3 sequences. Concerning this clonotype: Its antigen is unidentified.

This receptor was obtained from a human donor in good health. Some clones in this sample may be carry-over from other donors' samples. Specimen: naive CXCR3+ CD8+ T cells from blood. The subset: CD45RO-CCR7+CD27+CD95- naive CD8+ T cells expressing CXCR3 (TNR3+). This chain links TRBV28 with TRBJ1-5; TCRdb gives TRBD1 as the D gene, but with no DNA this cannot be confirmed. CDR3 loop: CASSLWGQGPHQPQHF.